This is a list of T cell receptor beta chains from one sample in a study of CD8 T cells in Susac syndrome. Via MiXCR, TCRdb re-called the immunoSEQ multiplex PCR reads, giving one row per CDR3 protein. This table has roughly 180,000 distinct CDR3 sequences, around 94% appearing once. Sequencing used CD4+ T cells from PBMCs. The receptors were sampled from a human donor in good health. Each CDR3 is given with its conserved first and last residue. D genes are given only for firm matches. Not all rows give a size; the values are once, few, many and, for expanded clones, a class.

V,J,size,D,DNA,CDR3
TRBV24-1,TRBJ2-7,NA,TRBD1,TGTGCCACCAGTGATTTAGGGCCGCAGGCAGGGGGCGACTCCTACGAGCAGTACTTC,CATSDLGPQAGGDSYEQYF
TRBV4-3,TRBJ2-3,NA,TRBD1,TGCGCCAGCAGCCGAAGACTCGGTCAGGGGGAGATCACAGATACGCAGTATTTT,CASSRRLGQGEITDTQYF
TRBV18,TRBJ2-5,few,NA,TGTGCCAGCTCACCAAGGGGTCGTCAAGAGACCCAGTACTTC,CASSPRGRQETQYF
TRBV5-4,TRBJ2-5,NA,TRBD2,TGTGCCAGCAGCTTGGGGGACTCGCGGGGGGCCCAAGAGACCCAGTACTTC,CASSLGDSRGAQETQYF
TRBV20-1,TRBJ2-5,NA,NA,TGCAGTGCGTATGTGACGGAGACCCAGTACTTC,CSAYVTETQYF
TRBV20-1,TRBJ1-4,NA,NA,TGCAGTGCTAGAGTATACGGGACCACTAATGAAAAACTGTTTTTT,CSARVYGTTNEKLFF
TRBV14,TRBJ2-1,NA,NA,TGTGCCAGCAGCCAAGATCTTAACACTGGTTACAATGAGCAGTTCTTC,CASSQDLNTGYNEQFF
TRBV4-3,TRBJ2-2,NA,NA,TGCGCCAGCAGCCAAGTAGGAAGAAACACCGGGGAGCTGTTTTTT,CASSQVGRNTGELFF
TRBV28,TRBJ1-2,NA,NA,TGTGCCAGCAGTTCCTCCACAGGGCCTAACTATGGCTACACCTTC,CASSSSTGPNYGYTF
TRBV23-1,TRBJ1-4,NA,TRBD1,TGCGCCAGCAGTCATGCCGGGACAGATGCAACTAATGAAAAACTGTTTTTT,CASSHAGTDATNEKLFF
TRBV28,TRBJ1-1,NA,NA,TGTGCCAGCAGCAAAGGGGTATCTGAAGCTTTCTTT,CASSKGVSEAFF
TRBV3-1,TRBJ1-1,NA,NA,TGTGCCAGCAGCCAAGGAGCAGGGATGAACACTGAAGCTTTCTTT,CASSQGAGMNTEAFF
TRBV12-3/TRBV12-4,TRBJ1-6,NA,NA,TGTGCCAGCAGTAAGCACGCTTCACCCCTCCACTTT,CASSKHASPLHF
TRBV5-6,TRBJ2-5,NA,NA,TGTGCCAGCAGCTTCGTCGTCTCGGAGACCCAGTACTTC,CASSFVVSETQYF
TRBV7-2,TRBJ2-7,NA,TRBD1,TGTGCCAGCAGCTTAAAGGGACAGATCTTGGGGGAGCAGTACTTC,CASSLKGQILGEQYF
TRBV7-9,TRBJ1-6,NA,TRBD1,TGTGCAATCGGGACAGGGACTTCACCCCTCCACTTT,CAIGTGTSPLHF